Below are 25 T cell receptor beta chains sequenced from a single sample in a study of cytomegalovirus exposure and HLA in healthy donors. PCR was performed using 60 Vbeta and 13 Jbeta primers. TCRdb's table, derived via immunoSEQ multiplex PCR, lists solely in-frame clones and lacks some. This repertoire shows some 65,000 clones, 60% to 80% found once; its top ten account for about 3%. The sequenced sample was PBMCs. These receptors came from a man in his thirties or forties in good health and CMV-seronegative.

CDR3 residues: CASSPRGGGAEAFF. CDR3 in DNA: TGTGCCAGCAGTCCACGGGGTGGAGGGGCTGAAGCTTTCTTT. The chain recombines TRBV6-5 with TRBJ1-1; TRBD1 might be the D (5 bases). The germline gives CDR1 MNHEY, CDR2 SVGAGI. Trimming removed 5 bases from V and 6 bases from J, with 16 bases in between. The CDR3 has 14 residues.

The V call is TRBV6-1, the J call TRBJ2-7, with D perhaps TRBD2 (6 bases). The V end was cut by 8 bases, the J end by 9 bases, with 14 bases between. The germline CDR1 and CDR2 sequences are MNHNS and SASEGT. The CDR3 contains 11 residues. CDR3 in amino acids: CASLLSGGQYF. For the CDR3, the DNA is TGTGCCAGCTTACTCTCCGGGGGGCAGTACTTC.

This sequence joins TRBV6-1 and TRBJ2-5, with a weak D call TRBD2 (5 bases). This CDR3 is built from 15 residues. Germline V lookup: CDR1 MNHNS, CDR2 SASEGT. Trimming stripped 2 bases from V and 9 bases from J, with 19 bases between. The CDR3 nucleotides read TGTGCCAGCAGTGAATCTTGGGCCTTACCAGCGGCCCAGTACTTC. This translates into CASSESWALPAAQYF.

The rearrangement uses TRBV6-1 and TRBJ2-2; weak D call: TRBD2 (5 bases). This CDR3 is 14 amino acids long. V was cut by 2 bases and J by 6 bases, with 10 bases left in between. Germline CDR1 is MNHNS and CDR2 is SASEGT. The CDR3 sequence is CASSEPTSPGELFF. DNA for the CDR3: TGTGCCAGCAGTGAACCCACTAGTCCCGGGGAGCTGTTTTTT.

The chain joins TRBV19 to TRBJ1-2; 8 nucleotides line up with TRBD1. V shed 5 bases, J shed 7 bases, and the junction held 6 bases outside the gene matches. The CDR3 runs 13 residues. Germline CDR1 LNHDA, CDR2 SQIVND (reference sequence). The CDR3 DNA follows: TGTGCCAGTAGTCCCCGGGACAGGACTGGCTACACCTTC. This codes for CASSPRDRTGYTF. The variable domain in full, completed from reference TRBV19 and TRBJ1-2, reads DGGITQSPKYLFRKEGQNVTLSCEQNLNHDAMYWYRQDPGQGLRLIYYSQIVNDFQKGDIAEGYSVSREKKESFPLTVTSAQKNPTAFYLCASSPRDRTGYTFGSGTRLTVV.

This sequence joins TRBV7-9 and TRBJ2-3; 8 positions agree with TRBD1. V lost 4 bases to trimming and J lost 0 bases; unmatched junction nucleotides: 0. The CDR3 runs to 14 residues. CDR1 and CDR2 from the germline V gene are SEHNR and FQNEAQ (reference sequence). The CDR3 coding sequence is TGTGCCAGCAGCTGGGACAGGAGCACAGATACGCAGTATTTT. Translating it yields CASSWDRSTDTQYF.

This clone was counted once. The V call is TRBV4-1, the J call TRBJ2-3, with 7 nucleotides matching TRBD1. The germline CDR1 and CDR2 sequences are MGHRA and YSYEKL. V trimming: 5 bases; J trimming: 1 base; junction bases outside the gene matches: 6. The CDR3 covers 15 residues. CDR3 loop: CASSFGQVGTDTQYF. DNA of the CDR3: TGCGCCAGCAGCTTCGGACAGGTGGGCACAGATACGCAGTATTTT.

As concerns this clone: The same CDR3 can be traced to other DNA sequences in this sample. The CDR3 here is CASSLRRGTDTQYF. The CDR3 DNA follows: TGTGCCAGCAGCTTAAGGCGGGGAACAGATACGCAGTATTTT. This chain connects TRBV7-2 to TRBJ2-3, with D possibly TRBD2 on 6 matching bases. CDR1 and CDR2 (germline): SGHTA, FQGNSA. Between the trimmed V and J ends, which lost 2 bases and 3 bases, there was a span of 9 bases. The CDR3 loop spans 14 amino acids.

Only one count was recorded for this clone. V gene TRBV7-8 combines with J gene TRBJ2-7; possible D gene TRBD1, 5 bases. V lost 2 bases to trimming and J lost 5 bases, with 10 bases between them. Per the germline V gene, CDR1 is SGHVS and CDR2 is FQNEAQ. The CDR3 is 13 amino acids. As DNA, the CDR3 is TGTGCCAGCAGCTTATACCAGGGTAACGAGCAGTACTTC. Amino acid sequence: CASSLYQGNEQYF.

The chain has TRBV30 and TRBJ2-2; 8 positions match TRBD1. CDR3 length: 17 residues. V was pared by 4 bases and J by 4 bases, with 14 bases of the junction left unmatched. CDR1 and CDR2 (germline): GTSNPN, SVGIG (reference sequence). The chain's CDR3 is CAWTTPGGRGRTGELFF. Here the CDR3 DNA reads TGTGCCTGGACCACCCCCGGTGGCAGGGGGCGCACCGGGGAGCTGTTTTTT. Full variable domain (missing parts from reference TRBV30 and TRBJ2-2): SQTIHQWPATLVQPVGSPLSLECTVEGTSNPNLYWYRQAAGRGLQLLFYSVGIGQISSEVPQNLSASRPQDRQFILSSKKLLLSDSGFYLCAWTTPGGRGRTGELFFGEGSRLTVL.

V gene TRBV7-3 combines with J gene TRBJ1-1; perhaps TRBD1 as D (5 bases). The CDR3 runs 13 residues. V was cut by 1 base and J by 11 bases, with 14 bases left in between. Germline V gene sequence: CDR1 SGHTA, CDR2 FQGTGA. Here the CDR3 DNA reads TGTGCCAGCAGCTTAAGTCCCCCCAGGGTCGCTTTCTTT. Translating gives CASSLSPPRVAFF. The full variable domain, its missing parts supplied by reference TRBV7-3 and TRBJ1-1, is GAGVSQTPSNKVTEKGKYVELRCDPISGHTALYWYRQSLGQGPEFLIYFQGTGAADDSGLPNDRFFAVRPEGSVSTLKIQRTERGDSAVYLCASSLSPPRVAFFGQGTRLTVV.

The CDR3, as DNA: TGTGCCAGCAAAGGGGGTTTCCCCTCGGGCACTGAAGCTTTCTTT. The encoded protein is CASKGGFPSGTEAFF. The rearrangement links TRBV6-1 to TRBJ1-1; possible D gene TRBD1, 6 bases. Germline loops: CDR1 MNHNS, CDR2 SASEGT. V was shortened by 7 bases and J by 4 bases, with 19 bases between the two germline ends. The CDR3 covers 15 residues.

The CDR3 reads CASTSGGSYNEQFF. CDR3 in DNA: TGTGCCAGCACTAGCGGGGGGTCCTACAATGAGCAGTTCTTC. This rearrangement joins TRBV2 to TRBJ2-1; 11 bases match TRBD2. CDR1 is SNHLY, CDR2 FYNNEI, per germline. With 7 bases clipped from V and 1 base from J, the junction kept 0 bases outside the gene matches. The CDR3 has 14 amino acids.

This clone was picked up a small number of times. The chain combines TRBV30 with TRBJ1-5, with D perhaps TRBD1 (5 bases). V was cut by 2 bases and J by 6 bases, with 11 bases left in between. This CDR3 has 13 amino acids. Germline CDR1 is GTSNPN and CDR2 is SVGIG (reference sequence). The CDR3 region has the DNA TGTGCCTGGAGTCGCAGGGATGGTCAGCCCCAGCATTTT. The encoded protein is CAWSRRDGQPQHF.

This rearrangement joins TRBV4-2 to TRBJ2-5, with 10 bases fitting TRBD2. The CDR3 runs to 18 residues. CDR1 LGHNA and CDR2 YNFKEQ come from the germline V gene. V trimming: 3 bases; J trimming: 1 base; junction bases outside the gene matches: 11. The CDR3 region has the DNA TGTGCCAGCAGCCACCGGATCCAAACTAGCGGGGCCCAAGAGACCCAGTACTTC. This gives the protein CASSHRIQTSGAQETQYF.

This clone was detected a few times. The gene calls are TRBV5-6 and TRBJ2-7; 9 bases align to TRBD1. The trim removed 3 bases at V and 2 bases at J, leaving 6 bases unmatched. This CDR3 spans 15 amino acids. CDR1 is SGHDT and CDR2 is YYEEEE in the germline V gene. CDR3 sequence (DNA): TGTGCCAGCAGCTCCGGGACAGGGCGTACCTACGAGCAGTACTTC. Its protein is CASSSGTGRTYEQYF.

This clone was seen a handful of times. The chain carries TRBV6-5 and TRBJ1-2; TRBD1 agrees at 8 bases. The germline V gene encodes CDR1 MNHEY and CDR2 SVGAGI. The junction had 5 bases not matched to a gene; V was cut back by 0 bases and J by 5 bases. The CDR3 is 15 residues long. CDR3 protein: CASSYSVTGAYGYTF. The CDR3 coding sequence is TGTGCCAGCAGTTACTCAGTGACAGGGGCGTATGGCTACACCTTC.

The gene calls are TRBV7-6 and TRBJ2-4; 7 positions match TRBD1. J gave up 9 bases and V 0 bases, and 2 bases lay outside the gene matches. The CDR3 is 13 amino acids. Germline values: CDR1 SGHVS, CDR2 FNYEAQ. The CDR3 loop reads CASSLATGTIQYF. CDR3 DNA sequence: TGTGCCAGCAGCTTAGCGACAGGGACCATTCAGTACTTC.

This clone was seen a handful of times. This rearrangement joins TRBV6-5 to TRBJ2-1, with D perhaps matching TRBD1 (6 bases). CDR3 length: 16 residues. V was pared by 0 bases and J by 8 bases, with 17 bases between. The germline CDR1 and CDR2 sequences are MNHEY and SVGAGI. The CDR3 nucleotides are TGTGCCAGCAGTTACTCGCCGTACAGGGAGTGGGATGAGCAGTTCTTC. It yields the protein CASSYSPYREWDEQFF.

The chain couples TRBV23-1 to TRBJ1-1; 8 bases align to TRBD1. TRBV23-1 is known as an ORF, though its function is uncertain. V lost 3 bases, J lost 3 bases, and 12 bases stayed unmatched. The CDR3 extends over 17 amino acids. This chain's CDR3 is CASSHSDRASLYTEAFF. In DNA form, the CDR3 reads TGCGCCAGCAGTCATTCGGACAGGGCTAGTCTGTACACTGAAGCTTTCTTT.

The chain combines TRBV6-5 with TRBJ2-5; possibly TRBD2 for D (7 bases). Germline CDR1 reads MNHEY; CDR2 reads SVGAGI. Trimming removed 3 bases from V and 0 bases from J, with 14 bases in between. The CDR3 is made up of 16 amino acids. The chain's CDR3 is CASSYWGGDDQETQYF. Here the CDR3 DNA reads TGTGCCAGCAGTTATTGGGGGGGCGACGACCAAGAGACCCAGTACTTC.

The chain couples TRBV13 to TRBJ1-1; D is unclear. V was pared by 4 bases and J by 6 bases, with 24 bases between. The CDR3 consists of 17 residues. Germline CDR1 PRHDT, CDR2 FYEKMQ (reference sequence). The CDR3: CASSSDTLYPVDSEAFF. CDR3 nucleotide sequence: TGTGCCAGCAGCTCAGACACGTTATACCCCGTGGATTCTGAAGCTTTCTTT.

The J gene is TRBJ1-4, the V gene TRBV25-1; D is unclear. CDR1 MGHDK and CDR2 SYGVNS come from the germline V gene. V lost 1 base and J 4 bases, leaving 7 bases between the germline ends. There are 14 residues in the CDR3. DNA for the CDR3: TGTGCCAGCAGTGAATTCCAAATTAATGAAAAACTGTTTTTT. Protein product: CASSEFQINEKLFF. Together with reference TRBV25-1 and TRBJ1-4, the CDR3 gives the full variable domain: EADIYQTPRYLVIGTGKKITLECSQTMGHDKMYWYQQDPGMELHLIHYSYGVNSTEKGDLSSESTVSRIRTEHFPLTLESARPSHTSQYLCASSEFQINEKLFFGSGTQLSVL.

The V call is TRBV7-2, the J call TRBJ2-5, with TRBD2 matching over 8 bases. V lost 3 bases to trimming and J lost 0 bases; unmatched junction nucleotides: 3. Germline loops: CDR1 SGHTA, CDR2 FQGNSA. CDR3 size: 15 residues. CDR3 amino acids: CASSLMRGDQETQYF. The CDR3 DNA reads TGTGCCAGCAGCTTGATGCGGGGGGACCAAGAGACCCAGTACTTC.

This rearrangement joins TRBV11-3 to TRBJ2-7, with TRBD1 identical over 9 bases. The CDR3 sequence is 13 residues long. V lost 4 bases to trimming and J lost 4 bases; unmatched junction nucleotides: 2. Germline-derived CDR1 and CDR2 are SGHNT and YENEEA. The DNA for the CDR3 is TGTGCCAGCAGCTGGGGACAGGGTTACGAGCAGTACTTC. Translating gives CASSWGQGYEQYF.